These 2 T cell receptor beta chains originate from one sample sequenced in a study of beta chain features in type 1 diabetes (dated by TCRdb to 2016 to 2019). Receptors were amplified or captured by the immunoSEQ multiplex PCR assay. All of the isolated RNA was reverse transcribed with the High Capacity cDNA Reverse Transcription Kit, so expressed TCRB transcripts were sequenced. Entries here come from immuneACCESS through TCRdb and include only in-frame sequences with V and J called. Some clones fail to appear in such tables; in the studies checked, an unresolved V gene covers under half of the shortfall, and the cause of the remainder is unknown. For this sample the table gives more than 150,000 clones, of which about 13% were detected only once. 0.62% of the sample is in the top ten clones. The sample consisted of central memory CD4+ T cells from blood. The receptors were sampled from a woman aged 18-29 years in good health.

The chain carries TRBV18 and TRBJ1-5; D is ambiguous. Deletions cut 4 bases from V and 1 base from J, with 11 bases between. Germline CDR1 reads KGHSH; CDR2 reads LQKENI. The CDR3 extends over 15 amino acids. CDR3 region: CASSQSGSSNQPQHF. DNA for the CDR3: TGTGCCAGCTCACAATCCGGGTCAAGCAATCAGCCCCAGCATTTT.

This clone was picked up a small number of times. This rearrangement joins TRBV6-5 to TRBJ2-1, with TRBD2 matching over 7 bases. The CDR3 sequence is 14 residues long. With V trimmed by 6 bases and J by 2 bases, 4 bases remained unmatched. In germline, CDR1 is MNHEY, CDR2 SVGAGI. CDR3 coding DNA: TGTGCCAGCAGGCGGGAGATTACCTACAATGAGCAGTTCTTC. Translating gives CASRREITYNEQFF.